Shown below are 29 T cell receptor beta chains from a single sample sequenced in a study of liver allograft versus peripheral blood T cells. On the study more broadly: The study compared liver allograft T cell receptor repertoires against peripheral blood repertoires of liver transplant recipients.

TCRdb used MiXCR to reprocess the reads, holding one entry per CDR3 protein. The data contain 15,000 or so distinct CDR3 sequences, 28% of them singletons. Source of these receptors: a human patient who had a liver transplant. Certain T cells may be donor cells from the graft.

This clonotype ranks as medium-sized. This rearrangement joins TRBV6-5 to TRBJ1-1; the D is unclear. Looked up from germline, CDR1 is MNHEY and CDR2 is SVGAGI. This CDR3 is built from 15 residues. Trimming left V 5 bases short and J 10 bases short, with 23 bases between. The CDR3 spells CASSPPGGTKGGAFF. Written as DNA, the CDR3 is TGTGCCAGCAGTCCCCCTGGCGGAACCAAGGGTGGAGCTTTCTTT.

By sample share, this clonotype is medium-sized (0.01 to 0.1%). The CDR3 loop reads CSVEDPGGAYNEQFF. The CDR3 DNA follows: TGCAGCGTTGAAGACCCAGGCGGGGCCTACAATGAGCAGTTCTTC. This chain joins TRBV29-1 and TRBJ2-1, with TRBD2 as a possible D gene (6 bases). This CDR3 has 15 amino acids. Trimming took 0 bases from V and 2 from J, leaving 11 bases between them. From germline, CDR1 is SQVTM and CDR2 ANQGSEA.

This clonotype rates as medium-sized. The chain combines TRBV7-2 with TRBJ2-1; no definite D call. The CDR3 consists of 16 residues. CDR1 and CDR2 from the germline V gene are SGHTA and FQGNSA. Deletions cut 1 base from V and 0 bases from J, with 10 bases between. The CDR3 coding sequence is TGTGCCAGCAGCTTAGAGTGGGCAGGCTCCTACAATGAGCAGTTCTTC. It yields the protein CASSLEWAGSYNEQFF. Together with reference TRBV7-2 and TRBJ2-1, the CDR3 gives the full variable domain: GAGVSQSPSNKVTEKGKDVELRCDPISGHTALYWYRQSLGQGLEFLIYFQGNSAPDKSGLPSDRFSAERTGGSVSTLTIQRTQQEDSAVYLCASSLEWAGSYNEQFFGPGTRLTVL.

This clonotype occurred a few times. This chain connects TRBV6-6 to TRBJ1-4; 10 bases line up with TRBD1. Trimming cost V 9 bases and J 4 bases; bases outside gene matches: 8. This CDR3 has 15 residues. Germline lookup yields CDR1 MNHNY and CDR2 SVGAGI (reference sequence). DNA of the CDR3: TGTGCCAGTACGGGACAGGGGCTCAGTAATGAAAAACTGTTTTTT. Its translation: CASTGQGLSNEKLFF.

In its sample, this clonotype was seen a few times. The CDR3 DNA reads as TGTGCCAGCTCACCACAATCAGGGCGCCGGGGGTCACCCCTCCACTTT. Translating gives CASSPQSGRRGSPLHF. The genes are TRBV18 and TRBJ1-6; TRBD1 is a possible D gene (5 bases). The germline V gene encodes CDR1 KGHSH and CDR2 LQKENI. Trimming removed 1 base at V and 10 bases at J, with 17 bases between. The CDR3 has 16 residues.

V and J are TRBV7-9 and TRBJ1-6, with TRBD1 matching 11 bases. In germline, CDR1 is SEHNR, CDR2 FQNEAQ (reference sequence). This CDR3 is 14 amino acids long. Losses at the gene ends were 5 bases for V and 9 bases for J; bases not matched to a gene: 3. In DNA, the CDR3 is TGTGCCAGCAGCCAGGGACAGGGGGTTTCACCCCTCCACTTT. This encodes CASSQGQGVSPLHF.

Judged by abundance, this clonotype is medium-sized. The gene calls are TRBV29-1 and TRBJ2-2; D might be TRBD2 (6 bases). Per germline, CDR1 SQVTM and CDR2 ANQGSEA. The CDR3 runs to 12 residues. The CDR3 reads CVGGQGHGELFF. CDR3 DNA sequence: TGCGTTGGAGGGCAGGGTCACGGGGAGCTGTTTTTT.

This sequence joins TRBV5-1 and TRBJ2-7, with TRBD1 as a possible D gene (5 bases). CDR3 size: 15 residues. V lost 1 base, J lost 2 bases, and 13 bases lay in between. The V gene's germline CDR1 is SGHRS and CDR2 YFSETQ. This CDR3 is CASSLIGDGAYEQYF. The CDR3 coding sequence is TGCGCCAGCAGCTTGATAGGGGATGGGGCCTACGAGCAGTACTTC.

The CDR3 DNA follows: TGTGCCAGCAGCATTGACAGGGGGCTTGGCTACACCTTC. This sequence encodes CASSIDRGLGYTF. V and J are TRBV6-5 and TRBJ1-2; 10 nucleotides line up with TRBD1. Germline CDR1 and CDR2: MNHEY and SVGAGI. CDR3 length: 13 residues. V lost 6 bases to trimming and J lost 7 bases; unmatched junction nucleotides: 5.

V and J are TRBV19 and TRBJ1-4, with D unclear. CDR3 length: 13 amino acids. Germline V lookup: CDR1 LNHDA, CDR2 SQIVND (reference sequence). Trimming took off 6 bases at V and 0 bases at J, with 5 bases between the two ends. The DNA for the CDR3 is TGTGCCAGTAGGCAAGCAACTAATGAAAAACTGTTTTTT. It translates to CASRQATNEKLFF.

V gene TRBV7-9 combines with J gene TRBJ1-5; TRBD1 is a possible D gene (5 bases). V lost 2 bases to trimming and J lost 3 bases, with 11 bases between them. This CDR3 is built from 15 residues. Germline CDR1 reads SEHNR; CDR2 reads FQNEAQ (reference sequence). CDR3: CASSLSGTLNQPQHF. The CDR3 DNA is TGTGCCAGCAGCTTATCAGGGACGCTCAATCAGCCCCAGCATTTT.

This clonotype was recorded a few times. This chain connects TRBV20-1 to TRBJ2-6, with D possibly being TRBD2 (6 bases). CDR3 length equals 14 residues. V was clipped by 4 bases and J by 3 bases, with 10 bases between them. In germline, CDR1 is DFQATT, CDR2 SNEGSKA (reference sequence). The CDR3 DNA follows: TGCAGTGCTAAACGCGGGGATGGGGCCAACGTCCTGACTTTC. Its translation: CSAKRGDGANVLTF.

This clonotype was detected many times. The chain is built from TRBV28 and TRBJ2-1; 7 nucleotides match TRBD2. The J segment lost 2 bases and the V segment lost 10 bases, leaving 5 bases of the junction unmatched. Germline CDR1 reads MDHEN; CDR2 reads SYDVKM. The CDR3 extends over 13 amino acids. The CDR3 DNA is TGTGCCACCGAGACTAGCCCCTACAATGAGCAGTTCTTC. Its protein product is CATETSPYNEQFF.

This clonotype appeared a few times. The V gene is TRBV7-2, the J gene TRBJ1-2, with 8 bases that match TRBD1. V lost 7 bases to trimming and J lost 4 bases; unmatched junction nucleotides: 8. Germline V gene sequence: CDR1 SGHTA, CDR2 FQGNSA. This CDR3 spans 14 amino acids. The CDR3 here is CASTATGGGYGYTF. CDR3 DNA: TGTGCCAGCACCGCAACAGGGGGGGGCTATGGCTACACCTTC.

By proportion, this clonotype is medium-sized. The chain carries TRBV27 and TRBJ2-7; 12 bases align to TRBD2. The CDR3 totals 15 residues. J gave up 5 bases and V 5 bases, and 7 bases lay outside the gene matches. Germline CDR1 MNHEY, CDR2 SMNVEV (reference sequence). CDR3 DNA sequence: TGTGCCAGCAGTCCAGGACTAGCGGGATATCACGAGCAGTACTTC. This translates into CASSPGLAGYHEQYF.

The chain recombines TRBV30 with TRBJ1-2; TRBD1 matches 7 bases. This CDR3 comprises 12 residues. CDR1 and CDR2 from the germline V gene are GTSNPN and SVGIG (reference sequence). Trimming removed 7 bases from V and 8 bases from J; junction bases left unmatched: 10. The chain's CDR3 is CASARTRGGYTF. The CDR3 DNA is TGTGCCTCCGCCAGAACCAGGGGGGGCTACACCTTC.

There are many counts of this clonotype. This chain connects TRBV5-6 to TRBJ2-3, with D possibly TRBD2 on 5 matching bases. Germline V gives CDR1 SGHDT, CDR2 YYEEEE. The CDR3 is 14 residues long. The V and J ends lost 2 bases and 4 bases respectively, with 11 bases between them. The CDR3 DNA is TGTGCCAGCAGCTTCGGGATCGGGCCAGATACGCAGTATTTT. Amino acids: CASSFGIGPDTQYF.

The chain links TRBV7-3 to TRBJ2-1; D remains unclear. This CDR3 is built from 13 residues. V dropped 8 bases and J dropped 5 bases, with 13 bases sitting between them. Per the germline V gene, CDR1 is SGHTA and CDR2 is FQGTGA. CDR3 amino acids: CASGRADNNEQFF. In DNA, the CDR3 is TGTGCCAGCGGTAGGGCAGACAACAATGAGCAGTTCTTC.

This CDR3 is CASSGEAGNTIYF. As DNA, the CDR3 is TGTGCCAGCTCAGGGGAAGCTGGAAACACCATATATTTT. V is TRBV18 and J is TRBJ1-3, with D unresolved. Germline CDR1 is KGHSH and CDR2 is LQKENI. The CDR3 runs 13 residues. The V and J ends lost 5 bases and 2 bases respectively, with 7 bases between them.

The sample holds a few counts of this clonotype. The CDR3, as DNA: TGTGCCTGGAGTTCAGGGTTAGGGCAGCCCCAGCATTTT. Translation gives CAWSSGLGQPQHF. The rearrangement links TRBV30 to TRBJ1-5; D perhaps matches TRBD1 (5 bases). The CDR3 covers 13 residues. Between the trimmed V and J ends, which lost 2 bases and 7 bases, there was a span of 12 bases. CDR1 is GTSNPN and CDR2 is SVGIG in the germline V gene (reference sequence).

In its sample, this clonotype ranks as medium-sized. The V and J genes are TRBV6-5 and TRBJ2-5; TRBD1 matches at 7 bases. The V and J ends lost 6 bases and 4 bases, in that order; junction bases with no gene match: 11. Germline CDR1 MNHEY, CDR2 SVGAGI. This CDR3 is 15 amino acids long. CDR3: CASRPTGARGETQYF. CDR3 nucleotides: TGTGCCAGCAGACCCACAGGGGCCCGGGGAGAGACCCAGTACTTC.

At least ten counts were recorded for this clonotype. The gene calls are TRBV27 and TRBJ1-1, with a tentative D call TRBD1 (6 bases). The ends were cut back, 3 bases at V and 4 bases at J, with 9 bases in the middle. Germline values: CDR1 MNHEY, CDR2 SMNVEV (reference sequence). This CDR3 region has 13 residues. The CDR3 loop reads CASSLTRGTEAFF. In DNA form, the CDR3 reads TGTGCCAGCAGTTTGACCAGGGGCACTGAAGCTTTCTTT.

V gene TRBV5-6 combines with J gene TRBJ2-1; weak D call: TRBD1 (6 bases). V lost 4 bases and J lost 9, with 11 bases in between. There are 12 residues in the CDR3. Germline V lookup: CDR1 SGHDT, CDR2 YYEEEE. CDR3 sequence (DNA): TGTGCCAGCAGCGTCAGGGGCACTGAGCAGTTCTTC. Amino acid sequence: CASSVRGTEQFF.

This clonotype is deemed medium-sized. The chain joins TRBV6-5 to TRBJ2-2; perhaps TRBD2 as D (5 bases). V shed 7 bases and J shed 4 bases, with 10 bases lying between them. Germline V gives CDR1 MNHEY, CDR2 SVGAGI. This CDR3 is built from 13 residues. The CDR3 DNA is TGTGCCAGCAACCCTAGCTCCACCGGGGAGCTGTTTTTT. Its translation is CASNPSSTGELFF.

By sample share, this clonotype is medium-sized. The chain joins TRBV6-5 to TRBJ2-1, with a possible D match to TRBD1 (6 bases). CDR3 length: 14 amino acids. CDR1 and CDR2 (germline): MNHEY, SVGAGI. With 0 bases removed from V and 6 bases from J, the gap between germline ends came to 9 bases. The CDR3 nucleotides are TGTGCCAGCAGTTACTCCGACAGGCGCAATGAGCAGTTCTTC. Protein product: CASSYSDRRNEQFF.

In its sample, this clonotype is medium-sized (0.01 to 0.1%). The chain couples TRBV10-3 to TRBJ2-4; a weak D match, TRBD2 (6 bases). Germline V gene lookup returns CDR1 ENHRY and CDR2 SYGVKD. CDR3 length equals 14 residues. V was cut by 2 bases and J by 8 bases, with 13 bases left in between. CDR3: CAISENRERDIQYF. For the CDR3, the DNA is TGTGCCATCAGTGAGAACCGGGAGAGGGACATTCAGTACTTC.

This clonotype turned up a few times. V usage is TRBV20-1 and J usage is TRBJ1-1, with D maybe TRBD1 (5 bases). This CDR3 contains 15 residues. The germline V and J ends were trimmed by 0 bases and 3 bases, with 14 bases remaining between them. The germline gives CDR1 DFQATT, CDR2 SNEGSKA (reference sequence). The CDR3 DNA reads TGCAGTGCTAGAGATCGACGATTGGGGGACACTGAAGCTTTCTTT. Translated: CSARDRRLGDTEAFF.

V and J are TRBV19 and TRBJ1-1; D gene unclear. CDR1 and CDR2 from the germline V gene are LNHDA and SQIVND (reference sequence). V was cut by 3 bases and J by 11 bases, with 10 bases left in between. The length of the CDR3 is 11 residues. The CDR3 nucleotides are TGTGCCAGTAGTATGGAGGGAAGGGCTTTCTTT. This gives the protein CASSMEGRAFF. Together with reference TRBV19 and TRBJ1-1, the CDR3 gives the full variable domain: DGGITQSPKYLFRKEGQNVTLSCEQNLNHDAMYWYRQDPGQGLRLIYYSQIVNDFQKGDIAEGYSVSREKKESFPLTVTSAQKNPTAFYLCASSMEGRAFFGQGTRLTVV.

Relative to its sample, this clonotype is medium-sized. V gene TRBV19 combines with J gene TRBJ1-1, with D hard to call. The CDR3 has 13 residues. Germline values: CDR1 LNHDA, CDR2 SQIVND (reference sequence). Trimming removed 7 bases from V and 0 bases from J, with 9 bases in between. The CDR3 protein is CASNPNMNTEAFF. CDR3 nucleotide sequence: TGTGCCAGTAACCCGAACATGAACACTGAAGCTTTCTTT.